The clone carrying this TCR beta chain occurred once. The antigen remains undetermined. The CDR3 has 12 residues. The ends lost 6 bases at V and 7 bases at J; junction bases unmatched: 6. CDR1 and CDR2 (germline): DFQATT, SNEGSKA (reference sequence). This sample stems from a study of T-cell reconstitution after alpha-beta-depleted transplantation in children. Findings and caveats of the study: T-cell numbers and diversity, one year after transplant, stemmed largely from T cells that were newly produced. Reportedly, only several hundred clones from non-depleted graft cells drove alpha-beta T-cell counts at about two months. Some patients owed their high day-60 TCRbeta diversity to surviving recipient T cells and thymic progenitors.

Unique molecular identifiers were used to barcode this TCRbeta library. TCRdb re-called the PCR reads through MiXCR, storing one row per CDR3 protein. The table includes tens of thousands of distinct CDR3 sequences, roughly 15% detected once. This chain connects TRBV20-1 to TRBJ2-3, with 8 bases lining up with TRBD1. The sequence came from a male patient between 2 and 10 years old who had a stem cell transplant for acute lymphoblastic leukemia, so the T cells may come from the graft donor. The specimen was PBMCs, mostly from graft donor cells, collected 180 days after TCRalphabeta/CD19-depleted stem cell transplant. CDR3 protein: CSARQGPYTQYF. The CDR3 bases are TGCAGTGCGAGACAGGGGCCCTATACGCAGTATTTT.